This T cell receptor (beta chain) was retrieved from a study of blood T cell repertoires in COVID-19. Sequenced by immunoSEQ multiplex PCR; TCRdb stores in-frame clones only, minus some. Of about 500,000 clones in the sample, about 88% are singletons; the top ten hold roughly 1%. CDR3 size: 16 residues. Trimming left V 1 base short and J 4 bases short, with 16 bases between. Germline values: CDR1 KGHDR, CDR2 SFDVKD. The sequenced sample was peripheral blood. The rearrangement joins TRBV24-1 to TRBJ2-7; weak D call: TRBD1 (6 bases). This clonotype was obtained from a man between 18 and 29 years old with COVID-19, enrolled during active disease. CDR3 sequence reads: CATSDFLRTEIYEQYF. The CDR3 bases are TGTGCCACCAGTGATTTTCTACGGACAGAGATATACGAGCAGTACTTC.